One sample yielded the 10 T cell receptor beta chains listed below, sequenced in a study of CD8+ T cells in alopecia areata. Extracted RNA was reverse transcribed, and the resulting cDNA served as sequencing template. TCRdb keeps only in-frame clones here, not all; method: immunoSEQ multiplex PCR. This table holds about 180,000 clones, over 55% found once. The specimen comprised CD4+ T cells sorted from blood, sampled at week 0. Every receptor here comes from a human donor with alopecia areata.

This clone appeared a few times. The genes are TRBV7-8 and TRBJ2-3; a possible D gene is TRBD1 (6 bases). CDR3 length equals 14 residues. From germline, CDR1 is SGHVS and CDR2 FQNEAQ. Trimming pared 5 bases from V and 4 bases from J, leaving 13 bases between. CDR3 coding DNA: TGTGCCAGCAGCAGGGGGAGAAGCGCAGATACGCAGTATTTT. Translating it yields CASSRGRSADTQYF.

The chain carries TRBV29-1 and TRBJ2-7; the match to TRBD2 covers 10 bases. J lost 4 bases, V lost 7 bases, and 10 bases had no gene match. The germline V gene encodes CDR1 SQVTM and CDR2 ANQGSEA. The CDR3 runs 14 residues. CDR3 sequence reads: CSARELAGEYEQYF. As DNA, the CDR3 is TGCAGCGCCCGGGAGCTAGCGGGGGAATACGAGCAGTACTTC.

Only a few counts were recorded for this clone. This chain connects TRBV11-2 to TRBJ2-7; D gene uncertain. CDR3 length: 12 amino acids. With 5 bases removed from V and 6 bases from J, the gap between germline ends came to 11 bases. Germline-derived CDR1 and CDR2 are SGHAT and FQNNGV. CDR3 sequence reads: CASSVGRGEQYF. The CDR3 coding sequence is TGTGCCAGCAGCGTAGGCCGAGGCGAGCAGTACTTC.

V is TRBV6-6 and J is TRBJ2-3; TRBD2 matches 7 bases. The CDR3 length is 16 residues. The germline CDR1 and CDR2 sequences are MNHNY and SVGAGI (reference sequence). The V segment lost 2 bases and the J segment 1 base; nucleotides outside the gene matches: 6. The CDR3 is CASSYRRGGGTDTQYF. The CDR3 nucleotides read TGTGCCAGCAGTTACCGTCGCGGGGGTGGCACAGATACGCAGTATTTT.

V gene TRBV27 combines with J gene TRBJ2-6; 8 positions agree with TRBD2. In germline, CDR1 is MNHEY, CDR2 SMNVEV (reference sequence). Losses at the gene ends were 8 bases for V and 0 bases for J; bases not matched to a gene: 15. This CDR3 is 19 amino acids long. The CDR3 sequence is CASSRVSGTISSGANVLTF. CDR3 nucleotide sequence: TGTGCCAGCTCTAGGGTTAGCGGGACCATTAGCTCTGGGGCCAACGTCCTGACTTTC.

This chain links TRBV7-2 with TRBJ2-7; 8 bases agree with TRBD1. The trim removed 1 base at V and 4 bases at J, leaving 6 bases unmatched. The CDR3 is made up of 15 amino acids. Per the germline V gene, CDR1 is SGHTA and CDR2 is FQGNSA. CDR3 nucleotide sequence: TGTGCCAGCAGCTTAGACGGGACAGGTTTTTACGAGCAGTACTTC. Protein sequence: CASSLDGTGFYEQYF.

V gene TRBV30 combines with J gene TRBJ1-6; D is uncertain. The germline V gene has CDR1 GTSNPN and CDR2 SVGIG (reference sequence). Trimming cost V 4 bases and J 5 bases, with 6 bases left between them. The CDR3 totals 12 residues. DNA of the CDR3: TGTGCCTGGACACGAGATAATTCACCCCTCCACTTT. Translated, it gives CAWTRDNSPLHF. Full variable domain (rest looked up from reference TRBV30 and TRBJ1-6): SQTIHQWPATLVQPVGSPLSLECTVEGTSNPNLYWYRQAAGRGLQLLFYSVGIGQISSEVPQNLSASRPQDRQFILSSKKLLLSDSGFYLCAWTRDNSPLHFGNGTRLTVT.

This chain connects TRBV9 to TRBJ1-6; 9 bases agree with TRBD1. CDR3 length: 15 residues. V shed 1 base and J 8 bases; nucleotides not matched to a gene: 4. Germline-derived CDR1 and CDR2 are SGDLS and YYNGEE. CDR3 residues: CASSVRGQGDSPLHF. In DNA form, the CDR3 reads TGTGCCAGCAGCGTACGGGGACAGGGAGATTCACCCCTCCACTTT.

V and J are TRBV29-1 and TRBJ2-2, with a tentative D call TRBD2 (6 bases). Per the germline V gene, CDR1 is SQVTM and CDR2 is ANQGSEA. Deletions cut 7 bases from V and 4 bases from J, with 16 bases between. The CDR3 length is 14 residues. DNA of the CDR3: TGCAGCGCCCGGCCCGGGGGAGGCACCGGGGAGCTGTTTTTT. It yields the protein CSARPGGGTGELFF.

V and J are TRBV5-1 and TRBJ2-1; D gene ambiguous. V was pared by 3 bases and J by 10 bases, with 14 bases between. Germline V gene sequence: CDR1 SGHRS, CDR2 YFSETQ. This CDR3 has 13 amino acids. CDR3 sequence reads: CASSSQLDAEQFF. In DNA, the CDR3 is TGCGCCAGCAGCTCCCAATTAGATGCCGAGCAGTTCTTC.